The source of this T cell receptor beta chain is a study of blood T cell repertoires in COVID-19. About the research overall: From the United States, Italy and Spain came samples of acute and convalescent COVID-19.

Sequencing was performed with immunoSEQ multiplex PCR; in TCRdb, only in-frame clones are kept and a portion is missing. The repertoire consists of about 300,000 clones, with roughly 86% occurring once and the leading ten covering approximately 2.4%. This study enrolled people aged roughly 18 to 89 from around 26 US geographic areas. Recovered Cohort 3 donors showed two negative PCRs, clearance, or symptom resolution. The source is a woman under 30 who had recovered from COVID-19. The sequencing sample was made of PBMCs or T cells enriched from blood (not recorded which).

This chain's CDR3 is CASSFSTEAFF. The CDR3 DNA follows: TGTGCCAGCAGCTTTAGTACTGAAGCTTTCTTT. The chain carries TRBV7-9 and TRBJ1-1; D gene unclear. This CDR3 comprises 11 residues. The V and J ends lost 3 bases and 5 bases respectively, with 4 bases between them. From germline, CDR1 is SEHNR and CDR2 FQNEAQ (reference sequence).